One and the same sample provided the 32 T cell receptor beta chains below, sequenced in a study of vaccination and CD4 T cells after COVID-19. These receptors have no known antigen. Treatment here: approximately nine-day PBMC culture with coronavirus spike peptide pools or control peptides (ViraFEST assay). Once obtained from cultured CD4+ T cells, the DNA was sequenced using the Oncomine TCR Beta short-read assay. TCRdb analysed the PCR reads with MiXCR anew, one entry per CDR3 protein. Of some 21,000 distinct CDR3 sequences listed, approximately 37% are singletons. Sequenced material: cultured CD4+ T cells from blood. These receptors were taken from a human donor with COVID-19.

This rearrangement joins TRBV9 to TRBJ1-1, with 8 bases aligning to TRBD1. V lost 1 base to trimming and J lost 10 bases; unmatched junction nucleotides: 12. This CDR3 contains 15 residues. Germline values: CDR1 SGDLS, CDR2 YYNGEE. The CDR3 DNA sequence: TGTGCCAGCAGCGTAACCAGTAATCAGGGGGCAGGAGCTTTCTTT. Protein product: CASSVTSNQGAGAFF.

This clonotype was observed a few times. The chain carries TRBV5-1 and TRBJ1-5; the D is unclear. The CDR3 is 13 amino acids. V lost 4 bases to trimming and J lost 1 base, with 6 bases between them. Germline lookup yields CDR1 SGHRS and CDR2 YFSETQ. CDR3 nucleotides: TGCGCCAGCAGCGTAAAAAGCAATCAGCCCCAGCATTTT. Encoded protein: CASSVKSNQPQHF.

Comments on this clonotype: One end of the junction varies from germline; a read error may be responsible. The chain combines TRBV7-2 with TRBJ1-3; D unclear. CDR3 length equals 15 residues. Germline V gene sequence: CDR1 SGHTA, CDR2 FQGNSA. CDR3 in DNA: TGTGCCAGCGGCTTTGGGAGTAGGGAGAGAGACACCATATATTTT. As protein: CASGFGSRERDTIYF.

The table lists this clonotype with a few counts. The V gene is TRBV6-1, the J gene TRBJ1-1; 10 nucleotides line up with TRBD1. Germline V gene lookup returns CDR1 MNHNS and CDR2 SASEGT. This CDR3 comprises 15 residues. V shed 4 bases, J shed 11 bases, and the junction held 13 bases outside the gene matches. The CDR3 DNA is TGTGCCAGCAGTGTAGGGACAGGGGATTTCGTAAGGGCTTTCTTT. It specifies CASSVGTGDFVRAFF.

This CDR3 is CAIRSGVGTDTQYF. CDR3 sequence (DNA): TGTGCCATCAGGAGCGGGGTCGGGACAGATACGCAGTATTTT. The chain is built from TRBV10-3 and TRBJ2-3; the match to TRBD2 covers 7 bases. The germline V gene encodes CDR1 ENHRY and CDR2 SYGVKD. This CDR3 contains 14 residues. Trimming took 6 bases from V and 3 from J; bases not matched to a gene: 6.

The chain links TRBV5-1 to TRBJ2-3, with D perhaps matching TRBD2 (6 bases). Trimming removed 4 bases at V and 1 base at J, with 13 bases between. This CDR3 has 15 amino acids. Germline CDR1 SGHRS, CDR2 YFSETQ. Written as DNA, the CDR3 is TGCGCCAGCAGCCCGGCGGGGCATGGCACAGATACGCAGTATTTT. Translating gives CASSPAGHGTDTQYF.

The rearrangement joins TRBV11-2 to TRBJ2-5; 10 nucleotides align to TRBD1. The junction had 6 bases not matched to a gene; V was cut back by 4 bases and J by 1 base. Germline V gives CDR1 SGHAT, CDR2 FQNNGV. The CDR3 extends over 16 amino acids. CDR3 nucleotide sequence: TGTGCCAGCAGCTATACCGGGACAGGGGCCCAAGAGACCCAGTACTTC. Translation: CASSYTGTGAQETQYF.

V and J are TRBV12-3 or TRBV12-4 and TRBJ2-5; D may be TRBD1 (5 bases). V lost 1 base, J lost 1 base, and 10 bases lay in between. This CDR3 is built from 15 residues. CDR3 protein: CASSLGRQIQETQYF. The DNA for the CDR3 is TGTGCCAGCAGTTTAGGCCGACAGATCCAAGAGACCCAGTACTTC.

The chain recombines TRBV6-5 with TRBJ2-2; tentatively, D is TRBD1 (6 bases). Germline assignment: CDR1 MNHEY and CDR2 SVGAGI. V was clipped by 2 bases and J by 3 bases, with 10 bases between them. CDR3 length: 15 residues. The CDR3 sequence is CASSYAGVYTGELFF. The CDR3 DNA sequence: TGTGCCAGCAGTTACGCAGGGGTATACACCGGGGAGCTGTTTTTT.

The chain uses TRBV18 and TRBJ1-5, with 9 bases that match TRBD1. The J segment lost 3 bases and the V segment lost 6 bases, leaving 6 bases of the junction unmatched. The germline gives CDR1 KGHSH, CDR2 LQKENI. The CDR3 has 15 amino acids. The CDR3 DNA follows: TGTGCCAGCTCCCCGACAGGGGGTGCCAATCAGCCCCAGCATTTT. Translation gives CASSPTGGANQPQHF. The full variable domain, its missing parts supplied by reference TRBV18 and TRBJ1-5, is NAGVMQNPRHLVRRRGQEARLRCSPMKGHSHVYWYRQLPEEGLKFMVYLQKENIIDESGMPKERFSAEFPKEGPSILRIQQVVRGDSAAYFCASSPTGGANQPQHFGDGTRLSIL.

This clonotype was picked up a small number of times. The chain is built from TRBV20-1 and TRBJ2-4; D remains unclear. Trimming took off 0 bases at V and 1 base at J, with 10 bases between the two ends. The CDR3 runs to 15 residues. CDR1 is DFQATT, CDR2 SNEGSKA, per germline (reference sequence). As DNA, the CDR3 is TGCAGTGCTAGAGATTTGCGGCAGGCCAAAAACATTCAGTACTTC. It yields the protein CSARDLRQAKNIQYF.

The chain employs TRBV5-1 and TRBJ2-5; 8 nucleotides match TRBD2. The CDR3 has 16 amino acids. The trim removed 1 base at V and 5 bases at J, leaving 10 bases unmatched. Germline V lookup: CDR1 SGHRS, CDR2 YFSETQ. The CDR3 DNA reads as TGCGCCAGCAGCTTGCCGGCCGGGACTAGTGGGGAGACCCAGTACTTC. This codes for CASSLPAGTSGETQYF.

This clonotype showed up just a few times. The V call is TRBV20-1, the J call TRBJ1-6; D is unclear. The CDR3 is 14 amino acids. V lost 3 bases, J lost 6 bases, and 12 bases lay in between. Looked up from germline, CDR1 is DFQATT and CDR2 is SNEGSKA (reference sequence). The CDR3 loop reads CSASPDSGNSPLHF. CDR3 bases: TGCAGTGCTAGTCCCGATTCGGGTAATTCACCCCTCCACTTT.

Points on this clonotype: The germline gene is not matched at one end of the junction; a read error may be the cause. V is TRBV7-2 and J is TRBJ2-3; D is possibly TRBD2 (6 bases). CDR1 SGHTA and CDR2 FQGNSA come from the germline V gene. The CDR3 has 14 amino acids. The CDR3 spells CASSPRTTTDTQYF. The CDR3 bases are TGCGCCAGCAGCCCCAGGACTACCACAGATACGCAGTATTTT.

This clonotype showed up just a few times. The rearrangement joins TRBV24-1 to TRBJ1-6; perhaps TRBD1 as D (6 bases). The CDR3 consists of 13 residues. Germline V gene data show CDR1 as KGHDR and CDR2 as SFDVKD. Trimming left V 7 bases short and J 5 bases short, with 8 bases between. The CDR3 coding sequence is TGTGCCACCAGGGACAGAGATAATTCACCCCTCCACTTT. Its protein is CATRDRDNSPLHF.

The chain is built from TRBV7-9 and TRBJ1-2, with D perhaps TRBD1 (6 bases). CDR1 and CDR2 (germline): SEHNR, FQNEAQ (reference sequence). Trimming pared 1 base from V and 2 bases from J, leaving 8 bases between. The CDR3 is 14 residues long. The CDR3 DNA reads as TGTGCCAGCAGCTTAGACGGGGGCAACTATGGCTACACCTTC. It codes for CASSLDGGNYGYTF.

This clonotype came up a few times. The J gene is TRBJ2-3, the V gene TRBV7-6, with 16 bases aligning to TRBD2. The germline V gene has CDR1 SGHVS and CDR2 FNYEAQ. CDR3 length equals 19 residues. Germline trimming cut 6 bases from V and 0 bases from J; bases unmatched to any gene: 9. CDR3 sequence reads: CASSRGTSGGAWSTDTQYF. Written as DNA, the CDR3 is TGTGCCAGCAGTCGAGGGACTAGCGGGGGGGCTTGGAGCACAGATACGCAGTATTTT.

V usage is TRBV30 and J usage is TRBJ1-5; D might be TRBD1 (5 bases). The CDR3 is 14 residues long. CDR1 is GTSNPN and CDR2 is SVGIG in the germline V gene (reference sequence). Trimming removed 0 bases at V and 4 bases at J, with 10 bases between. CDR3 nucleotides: TGTGCCTGGAGTGTACCGGGGGGGAATCAGCCCCAGCATTTT. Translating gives CAWSVPGGNQPQHF.

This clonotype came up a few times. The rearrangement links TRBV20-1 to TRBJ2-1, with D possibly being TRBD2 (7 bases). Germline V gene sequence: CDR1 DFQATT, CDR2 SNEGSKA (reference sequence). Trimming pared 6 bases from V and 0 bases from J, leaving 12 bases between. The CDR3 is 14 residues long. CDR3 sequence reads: CSAGGASSYNEQFF. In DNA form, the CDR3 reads TGCAGTGCAGGGGGGGCAAGCTCCTACAATGAGCAGTTCTTC.

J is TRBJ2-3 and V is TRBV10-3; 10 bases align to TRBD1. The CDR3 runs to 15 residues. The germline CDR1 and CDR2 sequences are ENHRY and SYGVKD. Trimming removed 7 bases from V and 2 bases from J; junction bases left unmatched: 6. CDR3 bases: TGTGCCATCAAGGGTGGACAGGGGGACACAGATACGCAGTATTTT. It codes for CAIKGGQGDTDTQYF.

CDR3 coding DNA: TGTGCCAGCAGAAAGGGGGCGGGATCACCCCTCCACTTT. Translating it yields CASRKGAGSPLHF. This chain connects TRBV2 to TRBJ1-6; 7 positions agree with TRBD1. The CDR3 has 13 amino acids. J lost 10 bases, V lost 6 bases, and 6 bases had no gene match. CDR1 and CDR2 (germline): SNHLY, FYNNEI.

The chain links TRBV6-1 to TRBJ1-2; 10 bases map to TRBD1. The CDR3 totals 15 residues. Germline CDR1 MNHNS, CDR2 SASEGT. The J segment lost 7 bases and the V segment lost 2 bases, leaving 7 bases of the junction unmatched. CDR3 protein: CASSESWTGGIGYTF. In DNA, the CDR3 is TGTGCCAGCAGTGAATCATGGACAGGGGGGATTGGCTACACCTTC.

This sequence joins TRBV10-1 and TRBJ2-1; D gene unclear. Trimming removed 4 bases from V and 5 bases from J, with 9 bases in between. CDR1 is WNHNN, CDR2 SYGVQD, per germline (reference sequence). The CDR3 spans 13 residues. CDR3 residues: CASSVGNNNEQFF. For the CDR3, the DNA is TGCGCCAGCAGTGTTGGGAACAACAATGAGCAGTTCTTC.

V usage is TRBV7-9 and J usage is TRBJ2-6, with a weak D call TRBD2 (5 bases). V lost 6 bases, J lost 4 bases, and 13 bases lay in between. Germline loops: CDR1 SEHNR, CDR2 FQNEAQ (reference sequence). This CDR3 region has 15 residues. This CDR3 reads CASSRKGEGANVLTF. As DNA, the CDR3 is TGTGCCAGCAGTCGGAAGGGAGAAGGGGCCAACGTCCTGACTTTC.

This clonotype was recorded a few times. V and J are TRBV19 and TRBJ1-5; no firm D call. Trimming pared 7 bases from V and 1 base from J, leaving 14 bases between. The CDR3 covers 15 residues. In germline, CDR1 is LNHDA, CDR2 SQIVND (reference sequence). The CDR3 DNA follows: TGTGCCAGTAATCGCGGGTTGGTCAGCAATCAGCCCCAGCATTTT. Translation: CASNRGLVSNQPQHF.

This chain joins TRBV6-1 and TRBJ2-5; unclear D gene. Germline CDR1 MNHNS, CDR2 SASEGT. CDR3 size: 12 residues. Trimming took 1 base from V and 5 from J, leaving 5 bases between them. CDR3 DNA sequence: TGTGCCAGCAGTGAAGGGTGGGAGACCCAGTACTTC. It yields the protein CASSEGWETQYF.

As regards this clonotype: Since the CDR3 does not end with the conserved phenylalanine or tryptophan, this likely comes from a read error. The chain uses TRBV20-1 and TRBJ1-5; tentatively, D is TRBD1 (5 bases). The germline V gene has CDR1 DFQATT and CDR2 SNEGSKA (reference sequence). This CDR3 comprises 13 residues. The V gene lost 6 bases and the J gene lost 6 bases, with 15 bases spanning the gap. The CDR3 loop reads CSAGTERGQPQHL. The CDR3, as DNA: TGCAGTGCAGGGACTGAGCGGGGTCAGCCCCAGCATCTT.

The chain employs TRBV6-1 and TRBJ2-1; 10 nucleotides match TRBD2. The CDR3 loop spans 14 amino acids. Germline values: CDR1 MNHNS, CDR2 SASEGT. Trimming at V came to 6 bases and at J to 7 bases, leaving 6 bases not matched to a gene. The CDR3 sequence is CASSLTSGVNEQFF. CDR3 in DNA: TGTGCCAGCAGCTTAACTAGCGGGGTGAATGAGCAGTTCTTC.

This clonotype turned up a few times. CDR3 sequence reads: CASTYSGGRETQYF. The CDR3, as DNA: TGTGCCAGCACCTACTCGGGGGGTCGAGAGACCCAGTACTTC. The genes are TRBV5-6 and TRBJ2-5, with 7 bases lining up with TRBD2. The germline V gene encodes CDR1 SGHDT and CDR2 YYEEEE. The CDR3 sequence is 14 residues long. J was trimmed by 4 bases and V by 6 bases; bases with no gene match: 9.

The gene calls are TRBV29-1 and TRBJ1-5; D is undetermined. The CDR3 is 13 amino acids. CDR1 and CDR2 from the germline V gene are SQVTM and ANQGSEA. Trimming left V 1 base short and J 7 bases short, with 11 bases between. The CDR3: CSVEGGMNQPQHF. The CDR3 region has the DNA TGCAGCGTTGAAGGAGGGATGAACCAGCCCCAGCATTTT.

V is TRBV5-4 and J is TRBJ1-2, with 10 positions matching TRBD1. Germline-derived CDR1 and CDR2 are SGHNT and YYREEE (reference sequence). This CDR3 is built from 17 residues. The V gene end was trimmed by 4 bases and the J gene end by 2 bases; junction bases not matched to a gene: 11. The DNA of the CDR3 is TGTGCCAGCAGCCCACTAATGGGACAGGGGAACAACTATGGCTACACCTTC. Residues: CASSPLMGQGNNYGYTF.

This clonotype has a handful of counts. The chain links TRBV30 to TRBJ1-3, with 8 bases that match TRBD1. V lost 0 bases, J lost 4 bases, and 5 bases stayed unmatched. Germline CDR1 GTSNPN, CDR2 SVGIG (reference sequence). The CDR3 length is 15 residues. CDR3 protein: CAWSVPRGRGNTIYF. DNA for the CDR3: TGTGCCTGGAGTGTACCCAGGGGGCGAGGAAACACCATATATTTT. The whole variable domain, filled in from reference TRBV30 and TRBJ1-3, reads SQTIHQWPATLVQPVGSPLSLECTVEGTSNPNLYWYRQAAGRGLQLLFYSVGIGQISSEVPQNLSASRPQDRQFILSSKKLLLSDSGFYLCAWSVPRGRGNTIYFGEGSWLTVV.